What follows are 10 T cell receptor beta chains derived from one specimen sequenced in a study of T cells in Graves' hyperthyroidism and ophthalmopathy. TCR beta CDR3 regions were amplified from RNA transcripts. The HTBI primer set served for first-round RT-PCR of the TCR CDR3. TCRdb reprocessed the multiplex PCR reads with MiXCR, giving one entry per CDR3 protein. The table lists 350,000 to 450,000 distinct CDR3 sequences, about 15% of them singletons, with approximately 10% in the top ten. The sample was blood. Every receptor here comes from a woman between 55 and 75 years old with Graves' hyperthyroidism.

The sample holds a few counts of this clonotype. This sequence joins TRBV19 and TRBJ1-2, with a possible D match to TRBD1 (6 bases). CDR3 size: 15 residues. Trimming pared 5 bases from V and 8 bases from J, leaving 21 bases between. Germline V gene lookup returns CDR1 LNHDA and CDR2 SQIVND (reference sequence). The CDR3 DNA sequence: TGTGCCAGTAGTGCCCGGACAGTGGGGACGGGAGGCTACACCTTC. Translated: CASSARTVGTGGYTF.

The chain combines TRBV27 with TRBJ1-1, with D possibly TRBD1 on 5 matching bases. The CDR3 sequence is 12 residues long. Per germline, CDR1 MNHEY and CDR2 SMNVEV (reference sequence). V was pared by 10 bases and J by 4 bases, with 13 bases between. CDR3 coding DNA: TGTGCCACCCGACGCGGGGGCACTGAAGCTTTCTTT. It translates to CATRRGGTEAFF.

This clonotype was seen many times. This chain connects TRBV7-9 to TRBJ1-4; TRBD1 matches 10 bases. V was pared by 8 bases and J by 7 bases, with 7 bases of the junction left unmatched. Germline CDR1 SEHNR, CDR2 FQNEAQ (reference sequence). This CDR3 has 14 amino acids. The CDR3 region has the DNA TGTGCCAGCTCAGGGACAGGGGATTTTGAAAAACTGTTTTTT. Translated, it gives CASSGTGDFEKLFF.

This clonotype was picked up many times. The gene calls are TRBV28 and TRBJ2-3, with a possible D match to TRBD2 (6 bases). This CDR3 has 16 residues. Deletions cut 4 bases from V and 2 bases from J, with 16 bases between. Germline-derived CDR1 and CDR2 are MDHEN and SYDVKM. The CDR3 spells CASSSPGGTYTDTQYF. The CDR3 DNA follows: TGTGCCAGCAGTTCCCCTGGCGGGACGTACACAGATACGCAGTATTTT.

This clonotype showed up many times. The V call is TRBV27, the J call TRBJ2-3; the D gene is possibly TRBD2 (5 bases). CDR1 is MNHEY, CDR2 SMNVEV, per germline (reference sequence). CDR3 length equals 14 residues. Trimming removed 3 bases at V and 8 bases at J, with 15 bases between. For the CDR3, the DNA is TGTGCCAGCAGTTTGCGGCTAGCTGGGGTTACGCAGTATTTT. Protein sequence: CASSLRLAGVTQYF.

This clonotype was observed a handful of times. V usage is TRBV20-1 and J usage is TRBJ1-5; TRBD1 aligns across 7 bases. The CDR3 is made up of 15 amino acids. Germline assignment: CDR1 DFQATT and CDR2 SNEGSKA (reference sequence). The V and J ends lost 2 bases and 3 bases, in that order; junction bases with no gene match: 7. CDR3 bases: TGCAGTGCTAGACCCGAGGGGGCGGACAATCAGCCCCAGCATTTT. As protein: CSARPEGADNQPQHF.

There are many counts of this clonotype. The rearrangement links TRBV28 to TRBJ2-7, with 7 bases identical to TRBD2. The CDR3 sequence is 14 residues long. V lost 5 bases, J lost 2 bases, and 6 bases stayed unmatched. Looked up from germline, CDR1 is MDHEN and CDR2 is SYDVKM. Written as DNA, the CDR3 is TGTGCCAGCAGTCAACGGCGGGAGCCCTACGAGCAGTACTTC. This sequence encodes CASSQRREPYEQYF.

This clonotype was found many times. The CDR3 here is CASSLGPGTDTQYF. The CDR3 nucleotides are TGTGCCAGCAGCTTAGGTCCGGGCACAGATACGCAGTATTTT. The chain links TRBV7-3 to TRBJ2-3; D ambiguous. The CDR3 loop spans 14 amino acids. The germline gives CDR1 SGHTA, CDR2 FQGTGA. The V end lost 2 bases, the J end lost 1 base, and 7 bases lay between the germline ends.

This clonotype was seen more than once but under ten times. The chain combines TRBV27 with TRBJ2-3, with no clear D. V was shortened by 5 bases and J by 8 bases, with 5 bases between the two germline ends. The CDR3 spans 10 residues. The germline V gene encodes CDR1 MNHEY and CDR2 SMNVEV (reference sequence). The CDR3 loop reads CASSRTTQYF. In DNA, the CDR3 is TGTGCCAGCAGTCGAACTACGCAGTATTTT.

At least ten counts were recorded for this clonotype. This chain connects TRBV6-5 to TRBJ1-5; D remains unclear. The CDR3 runs 13 residues. The V gene lost 2 bases and the J gene lost 5 bases, with 7 bases spanning the gap. Germline-derived CDR1 and CDR2 are MNHEY and SVGAGI. Here the CDR3 reads CASSYDRHQPQHF. CDR3 sequence (DNA): TGTGCCAGCAGTTACGACCGCCATCAGCCCCAGCATTTT.